The entry below gives a single TCR beta chain sequence along with its context. The data were obtained in a study of blood T cell repertoires in COVID-19. As for the study in general: From the United States, Italy and Spain came samples of acute and convalescent COVID-19. Sample material is recorded as cDNA or gDNA derived from T cells, B-cell-depleted T cells, or PBMCs.

Assay: immunoSEQ multiplex PCR; the TCRdb copy retains only in-frame clones and omits some. The sample records approximately 90,000 clones, approximately 85% being singletons. The sample comprised peripheral blood. This sequence was found in a man in his 60s with acute or convalescent COVID-19.

The chain's CDR3 is CASSSISGGGLYEQYF. As DNA, the CDR3 is TGTGCCAGCAGTTCAATATCGGGGGGAGGCCTCTACGAGCAGTACTTC. This chain connects TRBV27 to TRBJ2-7; 7 positions agree with TRBD2. The germline CDR1 and CDR2 sequences are MNHEY and SMNVEV (reference sequence). This CDR3 contains 16 residues. V lost 4 bases and J lost 3; bases outside the gene matches: 12.